These 30 T cell receptor beta chains were all obtained from the same sample, sequenced in a study of blood T cell repertoires in COVID-19. Using immunoSEQ multiplex PCR, the repertoire was profiled, and TCRdb retains in-frame clones only, with some absent. Counted here are about 210,000 clones, 81% occurring once; the ten biggest clones make up more than 8.5%. Sequencing was performed on PBMCs or T cells enriched from blood (not recorded which). The receptors originated from a woman aged 45-60 years with acute COVID-19.

On this clone: Other nucleotide sequences in the sample specify the same CDR3. The rearrangement uses TRBV7-2 and TRBJ2-3; D unresolved. V dropped 4 bases and J dropped 2 bases, with 4 bases sitting between them. The CDR3 is 12 amino acids. Germline CDR1 and CDR2: SGHTA and FQGNSA. The CDR3 spells CASSSLTDTQYF. CDR3 in DNA: TGTGCCAGCAGCTCACTCACAGATACGCAGTATTTT. The variable domain in full, with the rest retrieved from reference TRBV7-2 and TRBJ2-3, is GAGVSQSPSNKVTEKGKDVELRCDPISGHTALYWYRQSLGQGLEFLIYFQGNSAPDKSGLPSDRFSAERTGGSVSTLTIQRTQQEDSAVYLCASSSLTDTQYFGPGTRLTVL.

This chain joins TRBV4-3 and TRBJ1-3; weak D call: TRBD1 (5 bases). Trimming removed 0 bases at V and 2 bases at J, with 20 bases between. This CDR3 is 19 amino acids long. Germline loops: CDR1 LGHNA, CDR2 YSLEER. CDR3 sequence (DNA): TGCGCCAGCAGCCAAGATAGTGGGAGGGGCCTTGCGGCTGGAAACACCATATATTTT. The encoded protein is CASSQDSGRGLAAGNTIYF.

The chain couples TRBV7-2 to TRBJ2-4; 9 nucleotides match TRBD2. J was trimmed by 9 bases and V by 5 bases; bases with no gene match: 14. The germline V gene has CDR1 SGHTA and CDR2 FQGNSA. The CDR3 is 16 amino acids. The CDR3 sequence: CASSLFLAGRAGIQYF. The CDR3 DNA sequence: TGTGCCAGCAGCCTATTTCTAGCGGGGCGGGCTGGCATTCAGTACTTC.

V usage is TRBV6-4 and J usage is TRBJ2-5, with 7 bases lining up with TRBD1. J lost 2 bases, V lost 5 bases, and 8 bases had no gene match. The germline V gene has CDR1 MRHNA and CDR2 SNTAGT. This CDR3 contains 15 residues. CDR3 in amino acids: CASSSGTVSQETQYF. CDR3 DNA: TGTGCCAGCAGTTCGGGGACAGTTTCTCAAGAGACCCAGTACTTC.

This clone was picked up one time. V and J are TRBV30 and TRBJ2-2; D call uncertain. V lost 3 bases and J 3 bases, leaving 11 bases between the germline ends. Germline assignment: CDR1 GTSNPN and CDR2 SVGIG (reference sequence). The CDR3 has 14 amino acids. The CDR3 sequence is CAWRPPRYTGELFF. Written as DNA, the CDR3 is TGTGCCTGGAGACCCCCACGGTACACCGGGGAGCTGTTTTTT.

V gene TRBV14 combines with J gene TRBJ2-7; the match to TRBD1 covers 10 bases. Germline CDR1 is SGHDN and CDR2 is FVKESK. The ends lost 1 base at V and 2 bases at J; junction bases unmatched: 2. The CDR3 has 15 amino acids. The CDR3 reads CASSQGGQGAYEQYF. The CDR3 DNA is TGTGCCAGCAGCCAAGGAGGACAGGGGGCCTACGAGCAGTACTTC.

The V and J genes are TRBV6-6 and TRBJ2-3; 8 positions match TRBD1. The CDR3 is 14 residues long. With V trimmed by 5 bases and J by 1 base, 2 bases remained unmatched. Germline CDR1 MNHNY, CDR2 SVGAGI (reference sequence). CDR3 region: CASSGQGGTDTQYF. The CDR3 DNA follows: TGTGCCAGCAGTGGACAGGGAGGCACAGATACGCAGTATTTT.

Only one count was recorded for this clone. The chain recombines TRBV18 with TRBJ2-1, with 10 bases identical to TRBD2. Looked up from germline, CDR1 is KGHSH and CDR2 is LQKENI. This CDR3 is built from 17 residues. Trimming at V came to 0 bases and at J to 6 bases, leaving 8 bases not matched to a gene. The CDR3 bases are TGTGCCAGCTCACCACCGTCCTTAGCGGGAGGTGGCAATGAGCAGTTCTTC. Protein sequence: CASSPPSLAGGGNEQFF.

The chain carries TRBV2 and TRBJ1-5; D might be TRBD1 (5 bases). Looked up from germline, CDR1 is SNHLY and CDR2 is FYNNEI. The CDR3 length is 14 residues. The V end was cut by 7 bases, the J end by 6 bases, with 16 bases between. This chain's CDR3 is CASTLGLNSQPQHF. CDR3 coding DNA: TGTGCCAGCACCCTGGGACTGAATAGTCAGCCCCAGCATTTT. The complete variable domain, with remaining parts taken from reference TRBV2 and TRBJ1-5, reads EPEVTQTPSHQVTQMGQEVILRCVPISNHLYFYWYRQILGQKVEFLVSFYNNEISEKSEIFDDQFSVERPDGSNFTLKIRSTKLEDSAMYFCASTLGLNSQPQHFGDGTRLSIL.

The rearrangement uses TRBV5-5 and TRBJ2-2; D is unclear. Germline V CDR1 and CDR2: SGHKS, YYEKEE (reference sequence). The CDR3 loop spans 13 amino acids. Trimming removed 1 base from V and 4 bases from J, with 5 bases in between. CDR3 sequence: CASSLRSTGELFF. In DNA, the CDR3 is TGTGCCAGCAGCTTGCGGTCCACCGGGGAGCTGTTTTTT.

This chain links TRBV7-2 with TRBJ2-3; 12 nucleotides match TRBD2. V dropped 5 bases and J dropped 0; count of bases not matched to a gene: 6. The V gene's germline CDR1 is SGHTA and CDR2 FQGNSA. CDR3 length: 17 amino acids. The CDR3 region is CASSPLAGGPSTDTQYF. The DNA of the CDR3 is TGTGCCAGCAGCCCGCTAGCGGGGGGGCCGAGCACAGATACGCAGTATTTT.

This chain uses TRBV3-1 (or the pseudogene TRBV3-2) with TRBJ2-3; 9 nucleotides agree with TRBD1. Germline CDR1 is LGHDT and CDR2 is YNNKEL (reference sequence). Losses at the gene ends were 4 bases for V and 6 bases for J; bases not matched to a gene: 11. This CDR3 region has 16 residues. The CDR3: CASSPRDRVFWDTQYF. CDR3 in DNA: TGTGCCAGCAGCCCCCGGGACAGGGTATTTTGGGATACGCAGTATTTT.

This chain joins TRBV24-1 and TRBJ1-4, with no clear D. Germline CDR1 and CDR2: KGHDR and SFDVKD. CDR3 length equals 14 residues. The ends were cut back, 3 bases at V and 7 bases at J, with 11 bases in the middle. DNA of the CDR3: TGTGCCACCAGTGATGTCCGGGGTGGTGAAAAACTGTTTTTT. This gives the protein CATSDVRGGEKLFF.

This chain links TRBV21-1 with TRBJ1-6; the D call TRBD1 from the table was never checked on the DNA. TRBV21-1 is reported as a pseudogene. This CDR3 has 16 amino acids. DNA of the CDR3: TGTGCCAGCAGCAAAGTTAAGGGGCTAGGTAATTCACCCCTCCACTTT. The encoded protein is CASSKVKGLGNSPLHF.

The rearrangement uses TRBV24-1 and TRBJ2-7; the D gene is possibly TRBD1 (6 bases). CDR3 length equals 12 residues. CDR1 and CDR2 from the germline V gene are KGHDR and SFDVKD. The germline V and J ends were trimmed by 10 bases and 5 bases, with 14 bases remaining between them. In nucleotides, the CDR3 is TGTGCCACTCGAGGGGGTTCCGACGAGCAGTACTTC. This translates into CATRGGSDEQYF.

J is TRBJ1-5 and V is TRBV5-6; perhaps TRBD1 as D (5 bases). Trimming left V 4 bases short and J 0 bases short, with 8 bases between. The CDR3 is 14 residues long. Germline-derived CDR1 and CDR2 are SGHDT and YYEEEE. The CDR3 sequence: CASSGRGSNQPQHF. DNA of the CDR3: TGTGCCAGCAGCGGGAGGGGTAGCAATCAGCCCCAGCATTTT.

This chain uses TRBV10-3 with TRBJ1-2; TRBD1 is a possible D gene (6 bases). This CDR3 region has 14 residues. Trimming pared 6 bases from V and 4 bases from J, leaving 15 bases between. CDR1 is ENHRY and CDR2 is SYGVKD in the germline V gene. CDR3 sequence (DNA): TGTGCCATCAGCCAGGAGGGGGGGGTCTATGGCTACACCTTC. It translates to CAISQEGGVYGYTF.

This clone showed up just a few times. CDR3 loop: CASSFRTGDAGQPQHF. The DNA for the CDR3 is TGTGCCAGCAGCTTTCGGACAGGGGACGCCGGTCAGCCCCAGCATTTT. The chain links TRBV5-5 to TRBJ1-5; 9 positions match TRBD1. The length of the CDR3 is 16 residues. The ends lost 2 bases at V and 6 bases at J; junction bases unmatched: 9. CDR1 is SGHKS, CDR2 YYEKEE, per germline (reference sequence). Drawing the rest from reference TRBV5-5 and TRBJ1-5, the complete variable domain is DAGVTQSPTHLIKTRGQQVTLRCSPISGHKSVSWYQQVLGQGPQFIFQYYEKEERGRGNFPDRFSARQFPNYSSELNVNALLLGDSALYLCASSFRTGDAGQPQHFGDGTRLSIL.

V and J are TRBV4-3 and TRBJ1-2; 9 bases line up with TRBD1. The CDR3 is 18 residues long. The V segment lost 5 bases and the J segment 8 bases; nucleotides outside the gene matches: 21. Germline V gives CDR1 LGHNA, CDR2 YSLEER. The CDR3 loop is CASSAQSGTGNLWEGYTF. The CDR3 nucleotides read TGCGCCAGCAGCGCTCAATCCGGGACAGGGAATCTATGGGAAGGCTACACCTTC.

The V and J genes are TRBV7-9 and TRBJ2-1; 9 bases are a match to TRBD1. Germline-derived CDR1 and CDR2 are SEHNR and FQNEAQ (reference sequence). The CDR3 spans 18 residues. V trimming: 1 base; J trimming: 3 bases; junction bases outside the gene matches: 10. Here the CDR3 DNA reads TGTGCCAGCAGCTTAGGCCCCCTACAGGGGGCGATCTACAATGAGCAGTTCTTC. It encodes CASSLGPLQGAIYNEQFF.

The rearrangement uses TRBV10-3 and TRBJ1-1; 8 nucleotides agree with TRBD1. The CDR3 runs 14 residues. Germline V gene sequence: CDR1 ENHRY, CDR2 SYGVKD. V shed 2 bases and J 5 bases; nucleotides not matched to a gene: 4. Written as DNA, the CDR3 is TGTGCCATCAGTGAGACCCAGGGGGCTACTGAAGCTTTCTTT. This codes for CAISETQGATEAFF.

The chain employs TRBV25-1 and TRBJ1-2, with a weak D call TRBD1 (5 bases). Per germline, CDR1 MGHDK and CDR2 SYGVNS. The CDR3 sequence is 15 residues long. V was cut by 1 base and J by 4 bases, with 13 bases left in between. The CDR3 sequence: CASSEFGGAGYGYTF. The DNA for the CDR3 is TGTGCCAGCAGTGAATTCGGGGGAGCGGGCTATGGCTACACCTTC.

The chain links TRBV6-5 to TRBJ1-2; 7 nucleotides align to TRBD1. Germline CDR1 reads MNHEY; CDR2 reads SVGAGI. V was clipped by 10 bases and J by 2 bases; unmatched bases: 10. The CDR3 spans 14 residues. This CDR3 reads CATMGTVRNYGYTF. The DNA for the CDR3 is TGTGCCACCATGGGGACAGTACGCAACTATGGCTACACCTTC.

In DNA, the CDR3 is TGTGCCAGCAGTACAGGGCAGAATCAGCCCCAGCATTTT. Its translation is CASSTGQNQPQHF. This chain uses TRBV2 with TRBJ1-5, with D perhaps TRBD1 (6 bases). From germline, CDR1 is SNHLY and CDR2 FYNNEI. This CDR3 contains 13 residues. Trimming took 5 bases from V and 4 from J, leaving 9 bases between them.

The chain employs TRBV4-2 and TRBJ1-4, with TRBD1 matching 7 bases. From germline, CDR1 is LGHNA and CDR2 YNFKEQ. V dropped 8 bases and J dropped 0; count of bases not matched to a gene: 15. The CDR3 covers 18 residues. This CDR3 reads CASEAGQGGSSTNEKLFF. The CDR3, as DNA: TGTGCCAGCGAGGCGGGGCAGGGGGGAAGTTCAACTAATGAAAAACTGTTTTTT.

The genes are TRBV14 and TRBJ2-1; possible D gene TRBD1, 6 bases. V lost 6 bases, J lost 6 bases, and 21 bases lay in between. Looked up from germline, CDR1 is SGHDN and CDR2 is FVKESK. The CDR3 has 16 residues. DNA of the CDR3: TGTGCCAGCAGGGAAACAGGGCTTGACCGCGGCAATGAGCAGTTCTTC. It translates to CASRETGLDRGNEQFF.

The rearrangement joins TRBV6-1 to TRBJ1-5; perhaps TRBD1 as D (5 bases). The germline V gene encodes CDR1 MNHNS and CDR2 SASEGT. This CDR3 comprises 18 residues. The V and J ends lost 0 bases and 0 bases respectively, with 15 bases between them. CDR3 amino acids: CASSEAPEGRISNQPQHF. Here the CDR3 DNA reads TGTGCCAGCAGTGAAGCCCCGGAGGGACGGATTAGCAATCAGCCCCAGCATTTT.

This clone has a handful of counts. V is TRBV7-2 and J is TRBJ1-2; D not resolved. Germline V gene lookup returns CDR1 SGHTA and CDR2 FQGNSA. CDR3 length: 14 residues. Between the trimmed V and J ends, which lost 5 bases and 10 bases, there was a span of 20 bases. The CDR3 protein is CASSPQITLLHYTF. The CDR3 bases are TGTGCCAGCAGCCCCCAGATTACGCTCCTGCACTACACCTTC.

The DNA for the CDR3 is TGTGCCAGCTCACGCCAGGGGGTAGGGAATCAGCCCCAGCATTTT. The encoded protein is CASSRQGVGNQPQHF. The chain couples TRBV18 to TRBJ1-5, with TRBD1 identical over 7 bases. This CDR3 comprises 15 residues. Unmatched junction bases numbered 7, after V lost 4 bases and J lost 4 bases. Germline V gives CDR1 KGHSH, CDR2 LQKENI.

J is TRBJ2-5 and V is TRBV18; tentative D call: TRBD2 (5 bases). Trimming shortened V by 1 base and J by 1 base, and 13 bases separated the two germline ends. The length of the CDR3 is 16 residues. Per germline, CDR1 KGHSH and CDR2 LQKENI. The CDR3 loop is CASSPLSRRGQETQYF. CDR3 bases: TGTGCCAGCTCACCACTTTCCCGCCGGGGCCAAGAGACCCAGTACTTC.